This is a list of T cell receptor beta chains from one sample in a study of vaccination effects on CD4 cells after COVID-19. These receptors have no known antigen. TCRdb's copy holds only in-frame clones and misses some; the assay was immunoSEQ multiplex PCR. The table includes 20,000 to 25,000 clones, approximately 72% detected once. Material: CD4+ T cells from PBMCs cultured with HCoV-NL63 spike peptides, obtained before COVID-19 vaccination. The receptors come from a human donor who received a COVID-19 vaccine. Both conserved end residues are part of each CDR3. A D gene is named only where the DNA matches it firmly. Size is stated for part of the rows, as once, few or many counts, or as a class when the clone is expanded.

J gene	D gene	clone size	V gene	CDR3 length	CDR3 protein	CDR3 DNA
TRBJ2-3	TRBD2	NA	TRBV4-1	16	CASSLGLAGPQDTQYF	TGCGCCAGCAGCCTAGGGCTAGCGGGGCCCCAGGATACGCAGTATTTT
TRBJ1-1	NA	NA	TRBV9	13	CASSEGRRTEAFF	TGTGCCAGCAGCGAGGGCAGGCGCACTGAAGCTTTCTTT
TRBJ2-1	TRBD2	NA	TRBV10-3	16	CAISEFGVAGLNEQFF	TGTGCCATCAGTGAGTTCGGGGTAGCGGGATTAAATGAGCAGTTCTTC
TRBJ1-5	NA	few	TRBV7-2	15	CASSLALGSNQPQHF	TGTGCCAGCAGCTTAGCTCTCGGTAGCAATCAGCCCCAGCATTTT
TRBJ1-4	TRBD1	NA	TRBV2	16	CASSADRSKLNEKLFF	TGTGCCAGCAGTGCGGACAGGAGCAAATTGAATGAAAAACTGTTTTTT
TRBJ2-7	NA	NA	TRBV20-1	11	CSAFRGYEQYF	TGCAGTGCCTTTCGGGGCTACGAGCAGTACTTC
TRBJ2-6	NA	NA	TRBV10-3	14	CAISESSGANVLTF	TGTGCCATCAGTGAGAGCTCTGGGGCCAACGTCCTGACTTTC
TRBJ2-5	NA	NA	TRBV28	14	CASSFGGNQETQYF	TGTGCCAGCAGTTTTGGAGGGAATCAAGAGACCCAGTACTTC
TRBJ1-1	TRBD1	few	TRBV5-6	14	CASSAGTGTLKAFF	TGTGCCAGCAGCGCCGGGACAGGGACACTCAAAGCTTTCTTT
TRBJ2-3	TRBD2	NA	TRBV5-4	16	CASSLEPAGVTDTQYF	TGTGCCAGCAGCTTGGAGCCAGCGGGGGTGACAGATACGCAGTATTTT
TRBJ1-1	NA	NA	TRBV6-5	13	CASRAPGGTEAFF	TGTGCCAGCAGGGCTCCAGGAGGCACTGAAGCTTTCTTT
TRBJ2-5	TRBD2	NA	TRBV29-1	15	CSVSPPRGGVETQYF	TGCAGCGTTTCACCCCCCCGGGGGGGAGTGGAGACCCAGTACTTC
TRBJ2-3	NA	NA	TRBV6-2/TRBV6-3	14	CASSPSAPTDTQYF	TGTGCCAGCAGTCCCTCAGCCCCAACAGATACGCAGTATTTT
TRBJ1-1	NA	NA	TRBV5-4	15	CASSRATGIDTEAFF	TGTGCCAGCAGCCGCGCTACAGGGATCGACACTGAAGCTTTCTTT
TRBJ1-4	NA	NA	TRBV9	15	CASSVGTATNEKLFF	TGTGCCAGCAGCGTAGGGACCGCAACTAATGAAAAACTGTTTTTT
TRBJ2-1	TRBD2	NA	TRBV28	16	CASSVGGRGSYNEQFF	TGTGCCAGCAGTGTTGGAGGGCGGGGGTCCTACAATGAGCAGTTCTTC
TRBJ2-7	NA	few	TRBV9	14	CASSVGPGSYEQYF	TGTGCCAGCAGCGTAGGTCCGGGCTCCTACGAGCAGTACTTC
TRBJ1-1	NA	NA	TRBV6-2/TRBV6-3	14	CASSYPPQGAEAFF	TGTGCCAGCAGTTACCCGCCTCAAGGGGCTGAAGCTTTCTTT
TRBJ1-2	TRBD1	NA	TRBV29-1	14	CSVPGQGKFYGYTF	TGCAGCGTTCCGGGACAGGGAAAATTCTATGGCTACACCTTC
TRBJ2-5	NA	once	TRBV5-1	14	CASSLGSYQETQYF	TGCGCCAGCAGCTTGGGCTCGTACCAAGAGACCCAGTACTTC
TRBJ1-5	NA	many	TRBV5-8	15	CASSHGDASNQPQHF	TGTGCCAGCAGCCACGGGGACGCCAGCAATCAGCCCCAGCATTTT
TRBJ2-7	TRBD2	NA	TRBV4-2	15	CASSEGTSGSYEQYF	TGTGCCAGCAGCGAGGGAACTAGCGGCTCCTACGAGCAGTACTTC
TRBJ1-5	NA	NA	TRBV12-5	16	CASGPRQELWPQPQHF	TGTGCTAGTGGTCCCAGACAGGAACTTTGGCCTCAGCCCCAGCATTTT
TRBJ2-6	NA	NA	TRBV28	19	CASSLRGGTARSGANVLTF	TGTGCCAGCAGTTTAAGGGGGGGGACAGCACGGTCTGGGGCCAACGTCCTGACTTTC
TRBJ2-7	NA	few	TRBV28	15	CASSSLFSVSYEQYF	TGTGCCAGCAGTTCCCTGTTTAGCGTCTCCTACGAGCAGTACTTC
TRBJ2-2	NA	once	TRBV6-5	14	CASSYRPVTGELFF	TGTGCCAGCAGTTACCGGCCGGTCACCGGGGAGCTGTTTTTT
TRBJ2-3	TRBD2	NA	TRBV19	12	CASSVAGETQYF	TGTGCCAGTAGTGTAGCGGGGGAAACGCAGTATTTT
TRBJ2-7	TRBD2	NA	TRBV6-5	14	CASRTSGRSYEQYF	TGTGCCAGTCGGACTAGCGGGAGGTCCTACGAGCAGTACTTC
TRBJ2-1	NA	once	TRBV7-2	13	CASRGGLYNEQFF	TGTGCCAGCAGGGGGGGCCTCTACAATGAGCAGTTCTTC